This T cell receptor beta chain originates from a study of OX40 agonist ivuxolimab in advanced cancers. Overall study context: Administration of intravenous ivuxolimab to patients occurred every 2 weeks at 0.01 to 10 mg/kg. With a range of roughly 23 to 90, age averaged approximately 54 years, and 65% to 90% were male. Overall study results and limits: Relative to CD4+, CD8+ T cells held more expanded clones on average.

Sampling of blood occurred at baseline, cycle 4 day 1, and cycle 7 day 1. Only in-frame clones appear in the TCRdb table, and some are missing; sequencing was by immunoSEQ multiplex PCR. Here the sample spans around 31,000 clones, 90% being singletons. The V gene lost 0 bases and the J gene lost 1 base, with 9 bases spanning the gap. The CDR3 is made up of 16 amino acids. Germline lookup yields CDR1 LNHDA and CDR2 SQIVND (reference sequence). Concerning this clone itself: Its antigen is undetermined.

The specimen comprised CD4+ or CD8+ T cells sorted from blood, sampled in a trial of the OX40 agonist ivuxolimab. The V call is TRBV19, the J call TRBJ2-2, with D perhaps TRBD1 (5 bases). The TCR comes from an adult with an advanced solid tumor such as melanoma, head and neck, liver or kidney cancer. CDR3 amino acids: CASSIEARVNTGELFF. The CDR3 coding sequence is TGTGCCAGTAGTATAGAGGCCAGGGTGAACACCGGGGAGCTGTTTTTT.